This T cell receptor beta chain derives from a study of T cell clones after liver transplantation. About the study: In this trial, immunosuppression withdrawal was attempted within 2 years of liver transplant. TCRbeta sequencing after a pre-transplant mixed lymphocyte reaction identified graft-donor-reactive clones, later tracked in post-transplant blood. The study's findings and limits: Graft donor-reactive T cells possibly entered the graft instead of undergoing deletion.

This table comes from immunoSEQ multiplex PCR, and its TCRdb copy is limited to in-frame clones, with some not included. The sample lists tens of thousands of clones; 82% were seen once. About this clone itself: What it binds is not known.

This CDR3 is built from 13 residues. Germline assignment: CDR1 MNHEY and CDR2 SVGAGI. Trimming shortened V by 5 bases and J by 1 base, and 8 bases separated the two germline ends. Sorting of unstimulated PBMCs yielded separate CD3+CD4+ and CD3+CD8+ fractions. The sample here was CD4+ T cells from blood, taken 45 to 46 months after liver transplant. V usage is TRBV6-5 and J usage is TRBJ2-5; D remains unclear. The TCR sequence derives from a human patient who received a liver transplant. Some T cells may possibly be graft donor cells. The CDR3 DNA follows: TGTGCCAGCAGTCCGACGGTCCAAGAGACCCAGTACTTC. Amino acids: CASSPTVQETQYF.